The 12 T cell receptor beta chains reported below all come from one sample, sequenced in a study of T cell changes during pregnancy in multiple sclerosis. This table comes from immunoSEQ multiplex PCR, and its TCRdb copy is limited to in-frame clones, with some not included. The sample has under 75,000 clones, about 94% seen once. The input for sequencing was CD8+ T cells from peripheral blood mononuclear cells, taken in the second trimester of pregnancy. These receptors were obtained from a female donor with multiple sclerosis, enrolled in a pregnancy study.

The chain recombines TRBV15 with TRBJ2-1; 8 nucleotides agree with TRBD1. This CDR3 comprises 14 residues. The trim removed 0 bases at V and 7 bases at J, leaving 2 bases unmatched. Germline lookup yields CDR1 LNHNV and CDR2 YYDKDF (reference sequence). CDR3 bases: TGTGCCACCAGCAGAGACAGGGGGCAAAATGAGCAGTTCTTC. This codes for CATSRDRGQNEQFF.

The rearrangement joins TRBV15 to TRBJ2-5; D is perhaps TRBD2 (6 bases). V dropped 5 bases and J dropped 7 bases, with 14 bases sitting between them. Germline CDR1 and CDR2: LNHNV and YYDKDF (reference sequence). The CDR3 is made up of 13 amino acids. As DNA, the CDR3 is TGTGCCACCAGCCCCAGGCGGGACCCGACCCAGTACTTC. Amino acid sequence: CATSPRRDPTQYF.

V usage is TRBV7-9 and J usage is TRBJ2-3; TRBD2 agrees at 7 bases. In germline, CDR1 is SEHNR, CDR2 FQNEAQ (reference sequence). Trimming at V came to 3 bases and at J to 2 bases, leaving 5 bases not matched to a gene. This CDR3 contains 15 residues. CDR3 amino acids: CASSLTSGVTDTQYF. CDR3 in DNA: TGTGCCAGCAGCTTGACCAGCGGGGTCACAGATACGCAGTATTTT.

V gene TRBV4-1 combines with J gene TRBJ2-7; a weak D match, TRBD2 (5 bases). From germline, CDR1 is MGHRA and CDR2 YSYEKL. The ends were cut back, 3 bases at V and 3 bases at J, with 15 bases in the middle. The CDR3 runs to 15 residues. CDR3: CASSQTGSGGYEQYF. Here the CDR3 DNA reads TGCGCCAGCAGCCAGACGGGATCCGGAGGCTACGAGCAGTACTTC.

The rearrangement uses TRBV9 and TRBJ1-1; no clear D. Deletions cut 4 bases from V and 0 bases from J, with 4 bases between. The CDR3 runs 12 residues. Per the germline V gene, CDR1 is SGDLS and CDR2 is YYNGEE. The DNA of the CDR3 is TGTGCCAGCAGCCCCATGAACACTGAAGCTTTCTTT. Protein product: CASSPMNTEAFF.

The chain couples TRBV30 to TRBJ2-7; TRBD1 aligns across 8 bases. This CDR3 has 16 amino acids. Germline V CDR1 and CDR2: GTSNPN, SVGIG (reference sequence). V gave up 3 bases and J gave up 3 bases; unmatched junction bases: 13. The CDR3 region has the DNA TGTGCCTGGAGATACGGACAGGGAGCGTTATTCTACGAGCAGTACTTC. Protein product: CAWRYGQGALFYEQYF. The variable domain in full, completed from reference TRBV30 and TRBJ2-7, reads SQTIHQWPATLVQPVGSPLSLECTVEGTSNPNLYWYRQAAGRGLQLLFYSVGIGQISSEVPQNLSASRPQDRQFILSSKKLLLSDSGFYLCAWRYGQGALFYEQYFGPGTRLTVT.

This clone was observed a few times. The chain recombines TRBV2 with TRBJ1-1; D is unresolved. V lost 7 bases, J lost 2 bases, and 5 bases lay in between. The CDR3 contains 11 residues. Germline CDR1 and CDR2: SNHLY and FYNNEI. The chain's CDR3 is CASKANTEAFF. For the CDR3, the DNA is TGTGCCAGCAAAGCTAACACTGAAGCTTTCTTT.

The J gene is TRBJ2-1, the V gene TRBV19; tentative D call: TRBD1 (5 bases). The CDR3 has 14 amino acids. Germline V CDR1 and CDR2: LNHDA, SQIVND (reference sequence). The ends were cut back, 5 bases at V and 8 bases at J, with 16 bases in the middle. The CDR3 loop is CASSGAGSVHEQFF. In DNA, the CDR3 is TGTGCCAGTAGTGGGGCAGGGTCTGTACATGAGCAGTTCTTC.

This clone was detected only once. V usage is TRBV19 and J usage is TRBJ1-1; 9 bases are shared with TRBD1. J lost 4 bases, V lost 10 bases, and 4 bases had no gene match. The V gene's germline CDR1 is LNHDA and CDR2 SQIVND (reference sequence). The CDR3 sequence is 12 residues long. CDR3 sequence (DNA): TGTGCCACCGCGGACAGGGGCACTGAAGCTTTCTTT. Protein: CATADRGTEAFF.

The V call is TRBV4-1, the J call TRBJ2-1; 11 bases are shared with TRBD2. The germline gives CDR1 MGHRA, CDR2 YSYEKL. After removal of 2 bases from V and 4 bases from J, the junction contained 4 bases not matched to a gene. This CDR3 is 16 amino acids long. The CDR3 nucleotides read TGCGCCAGCAGCCAACCGGGACTAGCGGATTACAATGAGCAGTTCTTC. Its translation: CASSQPGLADYNEQFF.

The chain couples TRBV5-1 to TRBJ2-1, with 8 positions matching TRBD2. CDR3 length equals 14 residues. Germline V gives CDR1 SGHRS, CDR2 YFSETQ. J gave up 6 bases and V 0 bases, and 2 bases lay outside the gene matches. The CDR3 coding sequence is TGCGCCAGCAGCTTGGGACTAGCGCTCAATGAGCAGTTCTTC. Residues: CASSLGLALNEQFF.

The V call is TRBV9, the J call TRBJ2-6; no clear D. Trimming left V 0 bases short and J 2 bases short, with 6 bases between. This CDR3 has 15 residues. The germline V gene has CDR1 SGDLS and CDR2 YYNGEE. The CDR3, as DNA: TGTGCCAGCAGCGTAGGACTTACTGGGGCCAACGTCCTGACTTTC. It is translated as CASSVGLTGANVLTF.